This T cell receptor (beta chain) was recovered during a study of blood T cell repertoires in COVID-19. Turning to the study itself: Donors in the United States, Italy and Spain gave samples during acute or convalescent COVID-19. In each case, the material was cDNA or gDNA derived from T cells, B-cell-depleted T cells, or PBMCs.

Profiling relied on immunoSEQ multiplex PCR, and the TCRdb table lists in-frame clones only, not all of them. The table includes about 74,000 clones, roughly nine tenths detected once. The sequenced sample was peripheral blood. The origin of this receptor is a man aged 45-65 years with acute or convalescent COVID-19.

This CDR3 reads CASSRGTGGQRGYRQLFF. The CDR3 DNA reads TGTGCCAGCAGCCGAGGGACAGGGGGTCAGAGGGGGTACCGCCAGCTGTTTTTT. The chain is built from TRBV6-6 and TRBJ2-2, with 11 bases lining up with TRBD1. Per germline, CDR1 MNHNY and CDR2 SVGAGI (reference sequence). Trimming took 6 bases from V and 12 from J; bases not matched to a gene: 21. CDR3 length: 18 amino acids.